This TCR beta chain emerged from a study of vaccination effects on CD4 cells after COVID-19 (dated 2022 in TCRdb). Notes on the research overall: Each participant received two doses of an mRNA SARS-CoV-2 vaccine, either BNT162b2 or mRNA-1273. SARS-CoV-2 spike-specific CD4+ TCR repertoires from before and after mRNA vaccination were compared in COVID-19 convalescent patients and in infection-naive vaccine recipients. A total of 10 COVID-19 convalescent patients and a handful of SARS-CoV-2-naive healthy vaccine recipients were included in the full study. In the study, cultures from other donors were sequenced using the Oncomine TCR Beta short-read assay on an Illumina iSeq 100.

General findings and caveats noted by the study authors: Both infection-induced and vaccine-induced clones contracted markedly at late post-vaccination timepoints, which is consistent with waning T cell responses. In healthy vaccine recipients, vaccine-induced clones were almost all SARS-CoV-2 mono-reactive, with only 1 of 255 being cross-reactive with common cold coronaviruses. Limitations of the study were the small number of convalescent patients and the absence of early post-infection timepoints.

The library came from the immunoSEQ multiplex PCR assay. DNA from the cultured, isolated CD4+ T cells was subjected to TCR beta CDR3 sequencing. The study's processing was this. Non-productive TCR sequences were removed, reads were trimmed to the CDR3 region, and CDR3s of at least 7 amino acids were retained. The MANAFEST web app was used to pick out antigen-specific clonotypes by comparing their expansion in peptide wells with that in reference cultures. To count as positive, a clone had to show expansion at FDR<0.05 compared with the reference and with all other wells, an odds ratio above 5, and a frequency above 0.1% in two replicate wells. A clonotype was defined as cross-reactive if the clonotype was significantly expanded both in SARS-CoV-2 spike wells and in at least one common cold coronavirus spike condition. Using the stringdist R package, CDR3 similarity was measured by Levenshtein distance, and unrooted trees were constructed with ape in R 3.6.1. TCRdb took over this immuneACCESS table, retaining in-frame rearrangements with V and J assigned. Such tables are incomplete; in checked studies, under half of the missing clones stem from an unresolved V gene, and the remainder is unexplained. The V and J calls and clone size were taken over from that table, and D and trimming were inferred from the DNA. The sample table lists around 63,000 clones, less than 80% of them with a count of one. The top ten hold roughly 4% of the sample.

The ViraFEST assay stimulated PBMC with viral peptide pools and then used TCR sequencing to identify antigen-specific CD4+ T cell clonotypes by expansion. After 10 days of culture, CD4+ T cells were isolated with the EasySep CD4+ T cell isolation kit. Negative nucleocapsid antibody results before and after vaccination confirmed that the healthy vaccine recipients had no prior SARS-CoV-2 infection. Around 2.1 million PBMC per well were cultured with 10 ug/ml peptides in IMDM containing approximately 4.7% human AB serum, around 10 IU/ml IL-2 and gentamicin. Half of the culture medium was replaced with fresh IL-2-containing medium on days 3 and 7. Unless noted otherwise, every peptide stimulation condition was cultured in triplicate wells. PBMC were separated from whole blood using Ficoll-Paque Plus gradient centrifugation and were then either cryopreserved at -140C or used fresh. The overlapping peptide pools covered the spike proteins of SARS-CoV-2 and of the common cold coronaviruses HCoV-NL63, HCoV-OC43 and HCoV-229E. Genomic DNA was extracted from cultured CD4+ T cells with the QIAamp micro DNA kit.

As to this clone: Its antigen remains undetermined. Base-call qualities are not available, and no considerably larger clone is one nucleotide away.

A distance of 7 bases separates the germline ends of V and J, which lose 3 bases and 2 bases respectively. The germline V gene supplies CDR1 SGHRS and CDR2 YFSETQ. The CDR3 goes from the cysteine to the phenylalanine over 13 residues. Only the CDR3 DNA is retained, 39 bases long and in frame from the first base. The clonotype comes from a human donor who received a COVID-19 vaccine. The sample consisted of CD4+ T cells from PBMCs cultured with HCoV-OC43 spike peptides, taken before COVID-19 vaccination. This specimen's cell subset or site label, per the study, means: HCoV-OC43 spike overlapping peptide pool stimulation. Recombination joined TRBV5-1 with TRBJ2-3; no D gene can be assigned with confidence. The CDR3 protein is CASSSSTTDTQYF. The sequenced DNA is TGCGCCAGCAGCTCGAGTACCACAGATACGCAGTATTTT.